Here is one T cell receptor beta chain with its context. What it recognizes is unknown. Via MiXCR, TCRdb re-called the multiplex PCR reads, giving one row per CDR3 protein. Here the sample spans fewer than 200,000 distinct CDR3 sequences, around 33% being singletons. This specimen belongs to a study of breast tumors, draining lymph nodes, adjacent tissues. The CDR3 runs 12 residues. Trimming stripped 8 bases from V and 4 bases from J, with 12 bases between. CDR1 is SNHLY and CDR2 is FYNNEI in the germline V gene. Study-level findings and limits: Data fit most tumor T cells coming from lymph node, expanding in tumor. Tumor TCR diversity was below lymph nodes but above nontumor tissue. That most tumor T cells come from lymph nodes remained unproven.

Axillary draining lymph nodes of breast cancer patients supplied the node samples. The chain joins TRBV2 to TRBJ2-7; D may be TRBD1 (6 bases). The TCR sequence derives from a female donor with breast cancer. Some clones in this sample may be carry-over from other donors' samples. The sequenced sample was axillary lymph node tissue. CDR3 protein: CASGGRQYEQYF. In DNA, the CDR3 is TGTGCCAGCGGGGGCCGACAATACGAGCAGTACTTC.